This is a list of T cell receptor beta chains from one sample in a study of blood T cell repertoires in COVID-19. Only in-frame clones appear in the TCRdb table, and some are missing; sequencing was by immunoSEQ multiplex PCR. The table has more than 65,000 clones, roughly 80% seen once. The source material was peripheral blood. The receptors derive from a man between 60 and 70 years old with active or convalescent COVID-19. Both conserved end residues are trimmed from each CDR3. Size is omitted from some rows. Given values are once, few, many or a class for expanded clones.

size	V	CDR3
once	TRBV2	ASRLGPVSGNTIY
NA	TRBV27	ASSPRTGGTLHQPQH
NA	TRBV6-1	ASSEQLAGGYNEQF
NA	TRBV11-1	ASSLPDNSPLH
few	TRBV23-1	ASSQSQGAGYEQY
NA	TRBV20-1	SASDLAGANNEQF
NA	TRBV27	ASSLGGYQETQY
NA	TRBV18	ASSLDRADEKLF
NA	TRBV9	ASSKGGWITNTGELF
once	TRBV27	ASSTSTDQPQH
NA	TRBV3-1/TRBV3-2	ASSQDPGAGGRNEQY
NA	TRBV28	ASSAHRGPTGELF